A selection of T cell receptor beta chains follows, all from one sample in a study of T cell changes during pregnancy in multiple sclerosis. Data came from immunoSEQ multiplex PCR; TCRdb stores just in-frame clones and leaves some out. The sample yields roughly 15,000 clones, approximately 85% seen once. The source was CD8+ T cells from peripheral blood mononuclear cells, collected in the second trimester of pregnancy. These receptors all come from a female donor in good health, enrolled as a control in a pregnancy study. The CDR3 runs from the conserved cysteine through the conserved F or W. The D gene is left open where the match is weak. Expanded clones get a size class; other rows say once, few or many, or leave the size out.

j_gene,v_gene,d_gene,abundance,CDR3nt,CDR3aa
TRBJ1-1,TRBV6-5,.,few,TGTGCCAGCAGTTACCTAATCGGGGGCACTGAAGCTTTCTTT,CASSYLIGGTEAFF
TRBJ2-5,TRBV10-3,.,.,TGTGCCATCAGTGATAGTAGGCCGGGACAAGAGACCCAGTACTTC,CAISDSRPGQETQYF
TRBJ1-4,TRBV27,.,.,TGTGCCAGCAAAGCTTTCTACAGGGCAACTAATGAAAAACTGTTTTTT,CASKAFYRATNEKLFF
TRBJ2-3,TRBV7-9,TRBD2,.,TGTGCCAGCAGCTTAGGAGGGATAGCGGGGTATTCGAATACGCAGTATTTT,CASSLGGIAGYSNTQYF
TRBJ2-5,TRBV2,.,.,TGTGCCAGCAGACCCAGGGTGCTGGTAGAAGAGACCCAGTACTTC,CASRPRVLVEETQYF
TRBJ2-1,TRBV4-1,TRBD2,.,TGCGCCAGCAGCCTGCGGGGGAGCTCCTACAATGAGCAGTTCTTC,CASSLRGSSYNEQFF
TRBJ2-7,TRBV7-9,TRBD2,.,TGTGCCAGCACCGGTGGGACTAGCGGCTACGAGCAGTACTTC,CASTGGTSGYEQYF
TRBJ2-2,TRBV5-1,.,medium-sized,TGCGCCAGCAGCGTTTCCTCGGAGCTGTTTTTT,CASSVSSELFF
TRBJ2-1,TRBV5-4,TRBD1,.,TGTGCCAGCAGCCCGGGACAGGGAACCTACAATGAGCAGTTCTTC,CASSPGQGTYNEQFF
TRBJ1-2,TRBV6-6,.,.,TGTGCCAGCAGGGTGGGCAGGCATATTTGGATTGGGGGCTACACCTTC,CASRVGRHIWIGGYTF
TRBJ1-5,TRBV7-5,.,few,TGTGCCAGAAGCTTAGGTGGCGACAGCTCTCGACTTTATAGCAATCAGCCCCAGCATTTT,CARSLGGDSSRLYSNQPQHF
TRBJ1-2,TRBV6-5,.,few,TGTGCCAGCAGTTACTCGGCAGGTACCTATGGCTACACCTTC,CASSYSAGTYGYTF
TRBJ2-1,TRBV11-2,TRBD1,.,TGTGCCAGCAGCCAAACCTTGGACAGGGCTGGCAATGAGCAGTTCTTC,CASSQTLDRAGNEQFF
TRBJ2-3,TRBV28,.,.,TGTGCCAGCAGTTTTCGCAGGGCTCTCGATACGCAGTATTTT,CASSFRRALDTQYF
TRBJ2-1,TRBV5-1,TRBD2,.,TGCGCCAGCAGCCCGGCAATAGCGGGGAGCTCCTACAATGAGCAGTTCTTC,CASSPAIAGSSYNEQFF
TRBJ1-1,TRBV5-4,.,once,TGTGCCAGCACGGGCAGGGCGAACACTGAAGCTTTCTTT,CASTGRANTEAFF
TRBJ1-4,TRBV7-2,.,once,TGTGCCAGCACGTTGCAGGCAACTAATGAAAAACTGTTTTTT,CASTLQATNEKLFF
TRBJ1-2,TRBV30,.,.,TGTGCCTGGAGTGTAATTACATCGGAGGGCTACACCTTC,CAWSVITSEGYTF
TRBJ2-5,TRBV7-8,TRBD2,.,TGTGCCAGCCGACGACTAGCGGAGGAGACCCAGTACTTC,CASRRLAEETQYF
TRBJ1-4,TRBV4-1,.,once,TGCGCCAGCAGCCCCGCTACCAGACAGCCCAATGAAAAACTGTTTTTT,CASSPATRQPNEKLFF
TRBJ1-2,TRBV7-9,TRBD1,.,TGTGCCAGCAGCTCGGACAGGGGGCATGGCTACACCTTC,CASSSDRGHGYTF
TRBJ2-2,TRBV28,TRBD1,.,TGTGCCAGCAGTTTATCCACGTTGACAGGGCGCACCGGGGAGCTGTTTTTT,CASSLSTLTGRTGELFF
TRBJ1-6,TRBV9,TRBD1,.,TGTGCCAGCAGCGTGGGGACAGGGGCGACAAATTCACCCCTCCACTTT,CASSVGTGATNSPLHF
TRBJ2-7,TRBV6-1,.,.,TGTGCCAGCAGACTCCTTCCTGTTCTCTTTTACGAGCAGTACTTC,CASRLLPVLFYEQYF
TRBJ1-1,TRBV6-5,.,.,TGTGCCAGCAGTTACGAACAGCCAAGCACTGAAGCTTTCTTT,CASSYEQPSTEAFF
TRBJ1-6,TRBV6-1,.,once,TGTGCCAGCATGGAGGGGCGGAGGGTTGAGAAACCCCTCCACTTT,CASMEGRRVEKPLHF
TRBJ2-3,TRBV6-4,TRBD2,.,TGTGCCAGCAAAGGGACTAGCGGGGATGCAGATACGCAGTATTTT,CASKGTSGDADTQYF
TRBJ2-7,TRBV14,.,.,TGTGCCAGCAGCCAAATGGCCTCCTACGAGCAGTACTTC,CASSQMASYEQYF
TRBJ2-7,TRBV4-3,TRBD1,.,TGCGCCAGCAGCCAAGATCAGGGACAGTCTTACGAGCAGTACTTC,CASSQDQGQSYEQYF
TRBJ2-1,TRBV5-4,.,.,TGTGCCAGCAGCTTGGCTTACTCGGGGAATTACAATGAGCAGTTCTTC,CASSLAYSGNYNEQFF
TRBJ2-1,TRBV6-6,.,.,TGTGCCAGCAGTTACGGGGGCACCCGTTACAATGAGCAGTTCTTC,CASSYGGTRYNEQFF
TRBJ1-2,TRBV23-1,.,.,TGCGCGAGCGCGATTAAAGCTAACTATGGCTACACCTTC,CASAIKANYGYTF
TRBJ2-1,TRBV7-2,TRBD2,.,TGTGCCAGCAGCTTAGGGAGCGGGACCTACAATGAGCAGTTCTTC,CASSLGSGTYNEQFF
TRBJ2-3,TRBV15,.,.,TGTGCCACCAGCAGAGGAGATTACACAGATACGCAGTATTTT,CATSRGDYTDTQYF
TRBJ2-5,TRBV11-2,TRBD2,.,TGTGCCAGCAGCTTAAACGGGGGGGCCTCAGAGACCCAGTACTTC,CASSLNGGASETQYF
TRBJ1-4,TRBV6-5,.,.,TGTGCCAGCAGCCCCGGGAGTTATAGTGAAAAACTGTTTTTT,CASSPGSYSEKLFF
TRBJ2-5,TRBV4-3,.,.,TGCGCCAGCAGCCAGAGGGGGGGCGTACAAGAGACCCAGTACTTC,CASSQRGGVQETQYF
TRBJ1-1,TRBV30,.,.,TGTGCCTGGAAAAGATCGTCCATGGGGCCCAACACTGAAGCTTTCTTT,CAWKRSSMGPNTEAFF
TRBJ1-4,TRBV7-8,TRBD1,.,TGTGCCAGCAGCGCCGGGACAGGGAAAAATGAAAAACTGTTTTTT,CASSAGTGKNEKLFF
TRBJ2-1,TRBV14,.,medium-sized,TGTGCCAGCAGCCGGGACAGACTAGTCGACAATGAGCAGTTCTTC,CASSRDRLVDNEQFF
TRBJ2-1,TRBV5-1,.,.,TGCGCCAGCAGCTTTGACAGCTACAATGAGCAGTTCTTC,CASSFDSYNEQFF
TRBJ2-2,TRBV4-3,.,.,TGCGCCAGCAGCTCGCAGGGTTATACCGGGGAGCTGTTTTTT,CASSSQGYTGELFF
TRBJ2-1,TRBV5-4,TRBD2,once,TGTGCCAGTCGGGGGGGGTTCCCCTCCTACAATGAGCAGTTCTTC,CASRGGFPSYNEQFF
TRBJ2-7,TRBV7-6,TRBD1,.,TGTGCCAGCAGCTCCGGACAGGGGAGCTACGAGCAGTACTTC,CASSSGQGSYEQYF
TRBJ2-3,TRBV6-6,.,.,TGTGCCAGCAGGGGGGCTGATACGCAGTATTTT,CASRGADTQYF
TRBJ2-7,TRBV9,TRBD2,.,TGTGCCAGCAGCGTAGGTAGCGGGGGGGTGGGGGAGCAGTACTTC,CASSVGSGGVGEQYF
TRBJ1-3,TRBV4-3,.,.,TGCGCCAGCAGCGGGGACACGATCTCTGGAAACACCATATATTTT,CASSGDTISGNTIYF
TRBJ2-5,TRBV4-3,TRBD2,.,TGCGCCAGCAGCCCTGGACAGCGGGGGATTGAGACCCAGTACTTC,CASSPGQRGIETQYF
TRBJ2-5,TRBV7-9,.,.,TGTGCCAGCAGCTCCTTGGCAGGGGAAGAGACCCAGTACTTC,CASSSLAGEETQYF
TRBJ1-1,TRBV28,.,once,TGTGCCAGCAGCCCCGGGGTGAACACTGAAGCTTTCTTT,CASSPGVNTEAFF
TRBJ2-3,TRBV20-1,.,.,TGCAGTGCTCACTGGAGGGATACGCAGTATTTT,CSAHWRDTQYF
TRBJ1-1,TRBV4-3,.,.,TGCGCCAGCAGCCAAGAACGGGTCAGGACACTCATGAACACTGAAGCTTTCTTT,CASSQERVRTLMNTEAFF